A selection of T cell receptor beta chains follows, all from one sample in a study of metastatic and nonmetastatic thyroid tumors. With MiXCR, TCRdb called clones anew from the PCR reads. The table lists just under 20,000 clones, 22% of them singletons. Sequencing input: adjacent normal tissue. These receptors all stem from a female donor with papillary thyroid cancer or a benign thyroid nodule (not recorded which). Some clones in this sample may be carry-over from other donors' samples. Each CDR3 is given with its conserved first and last residue. Fields, in order: CDR3 protein, D gene, J gene, V gene. A D gene is named only where the DNA matches it firmly.

CASGRTDGNIQYF	.	TRBJ2-4	TRBV5-1
CAISGRIGTEAYEQYF	TRBD1	TRBJ2-7	TRBV10-3
CASSQESGRNTEAFF	.	TRBJ1-1	TRBV4-3
CASSLTTNSYEHYF	.	TRBJ2-7	TRBV27
CSAWTYYGYTF	.	TRBJ1-2	TRBV20-1
CSARISGIEQYF	TRBD2	TRBJ2-7	TRBV20-1
CASIPGGPLAGSGETQYF	.	TRBJ2-5	TRBV6-1
CAWSVETGRTHNYGYTF	.	TRBJ1-2	TRBV30
CASTGTARDTEAFF	.	TRBJ1-1	TRBV6-1
CATSRSGTAAYGYTF	TRBD1	TRBJ1-2	TRBV15
CSARDTGLHEQYF	.	TRBJ2-7	TRBV20-1
CSTSGQINYGYTF	TRBD1	TRBJ1-2	TRBV20-1
CASIREDYGYTF	.	TRBJ1-2	TRBV12-3/TRBV12-4
CASSQGTGKLSGNTIYF	TRBD1	TRBJ1-3	TRBV4-2
CSSGPWDGFYDQYF	.	TRBJ2-7	TRBV12-5
CASSITSGAGELFF	TRBD2	TRBJ2-2	TRBV19
CASSDRSASPNQPQHF	.	TRBJ1-5	TRBV28